The 21 T cell receptor beta chains given below trace back to one sample, sequenced in a study of blood T cell repertoires in COVID-19. Assay used: immunoSEQ multiplex PCR; TCRdb lists only in-frame clones, some missing. The sample contains approximately 260,000 clones, 70% to 90% of which appear only once. Sequences were obtained from PBMCs or T cells enriched from blood (not recorded which). The receptors shown here come from a woman aged 45-65 years who had been exposed to COVID-19.

The chain employs TRBV4-2 and TRBJ2-3, with D unresolved. Per the germline V gene, CDR1 is LGHNA and CDR2 is YNFKEQ. V gave up 0 bases and J gave up 5 bases, with 3 bases separating them. CDR3 length equals 12 residues. DNA of the CDR3: TGTGCCAGCAGCCAAGAGAGAGATACGCAGTATTTT. Encoded protein: CASSQERDTQYF.

The chain recombines TRBV6-2 or TRBV6-3 with TRBJ2-2; a possible D gene is TRBD1 (6 bases). Germline V lookup: CDR1 MNHEY, CDR2 SVGEGT. The CDR3 contains 13 residues. Trimming removed 7 bases at V and 5 bases at J, with 11 bases between. The chain's CDR3 is CASTPTGTGELFF. In DNA form, the CDR3 reads TGTGCCAGCACCCCGACAGGAACCGGGGAGCTGTTTTTT.

A few counts support this clone. The rearrangement uses TRBV7-2 and TRBJ1-2, with D possibly matching TRBD1 (5 bases). Trimming shortened V by 4 bases and J by 3 bases, and 12 bases separated the two germline ends. The CDR3 has 14 amino acids. Germline V gene sequence: CDR1 SGHTA, CDR2 FQGNSA. For the CDR3, the DNA is TGTGCCAGCAGCTCGAGGGACTCCTACTATGGCTACACCTTC. Its translation: CASSSRDSYYGYTF.

The chain is built from TRBV6-5 and TRBJ1-2; tentatively, D is TRBD1 (6 bases). V was pared by 2 bases and J by 11 bases, with 15 bases between. CDR1 is MNHEY and CDR2 is SVGAGI in the germline V gene. The CDR3 has 13 residues. CDR3 loop: CASSYGTMREYTF. The DNA of the CDR3 is TGTGCCAGCAGTTACGGGACAATGAGAGAGTACACCTTC.

The genes are TRBV2 and TRBJ2-5; the D gene is possibly TRBD2 (5 bases). Germline V gene data show CDR1 as SNHLY and CDR2 as FYNNEI. This CDR3 comprises 14 residues. V lost 10 bases and J 0 bases, leaving 15 bases between the germline ends. CDR3 region: CATVSGVYQETQYF. In DNA form, the CDR3 reads TGTGCCACCGTCTCCGGGGTATACCAAGAGACCCAGTACTTC. The whole variable domain, remainder taken from reference TRBV2 and TRBJ2-5, is EPEVTQTPSHQVTQMGQEVILRCVPISNHLYFYWYRQILGQKVEFLVSFYNNEISEKSEIFDDQFSVERPDGSNFTLKIRSTKLEDSAMYFCATVSGVYQETQYFGPGTRLLVL.

This rearrangement joins TRBV2 to TRBJ2-2, with 8 positions matching TRBD1. Germline V lookup: CDR1 SNHLY, CDR2 FYNNEI. This CDR3 has 15 residues. Trimming cost V 5 bases and J 2 bases; bases outside gene matches: 4. CDR3 in DNA: TGTGCCAGCAGTCCAGGGGGCTACAACACCGGGGAGCTGTTTTTT. Amino acids: CASSPGGYNTGELFF. The full variable domain, with the rest looked up from reference TRBV2 and TRBJ2-2, is EPEVTQTPSHQVTQMGQEVILRCVPISNHLYFYWYRQILGQKVEFLVSFYNNEISEKSEIFDDQFSVERPDGSNFTLKIRSTKLEDSAMYFCASSPGGYNTGELFFGEGSRLTVL.

The chain has TRBV29-1 and TRBJ1-1, with TRBD1 as a possible D gene (6 bases). This CDR3 region has 12 residues. Trimming removed 7 bases from V and 2 bases from J, with 11 bases in between. CDR1 and CDR2 from the germline V gene are SQVTM and ANQGSEA. The CDR3, as DNA: TGCAGCGCACGGACAGTAAACACTGAAGCTTTCTTT. This encodes CSARTVNTEAFF.

The rearrangement uses TRBV12-5 and TRBJ1-1; D is perhaps TRBD1 (5 bases). V lost 4 bases and J 2 bases, leaving 8 bases between the germline ends. CDR3 length: 13 residues. Per germline, CDR1 LGHNT and CDR2 FRNRAP. The CDR3 DNA is TGTGCTAGTGGTTGGGGGGTCAACACTGAAGCTTTCTTT. Its translation is CASGWGVNTEAFF.

This clone was seen a single time. V and J are TRBV7-9 and TRBJ2-5, with D tentatively TRBD2 (5 bases). CDR1 and CDR2 (germline): SEHNR, FQNEAQ (reference sequence). The CDR3 consists of 14 residues. The V gene lost 5 bases and the J gene lost 2 bases, with 12 bases spanning the gap. The CDR3 loop is CASSPDYNQETQYF. DNA of the CDR3: TGTGCCAGCAGCCCCGACTATAATCAAGAGACCCAGTACTTC.

The chain has TRBV6-5 and TRBJ2-5, with unresolved D. There are 14 residues in the CDR3. Germline V CDR1 and CDR2: MNHEY, SVGAGI. V lost 6 bases and J lost 8, with 19 bases in between. CDR3 nucleotides: TGTGCCAGCAGCGGGTCCGATTTTCGCAGAACCCAGTACTTC. It yields the protein CASSGSDFRRTQYF.

The chain carries TRBV7-8 and TRBJ1-2; D is unclear. This CDR3 is 13 amino acids long. Germline lookup yields CDR1 SGHVS and CDR2 FQNEAQ. V was cut by 3 bases and J by 6 bases, with 11 bases left in between. This chain's CDR3 is CASSFATWNGYTF. The CDR3 DNA sequence: TGTGCCAGCAGCTTCGCGACTTGGAATGGCTACACCTTC.

This clone was seen only once. The genes are TRBV30 and TRBJ1-2; maybe TRBD1 (5 bases). Germline V lookup: CDR1 GTSNPN, CDR2 SVGIG (reference sequence). V lost 8 bases, J lost 0 bases, and 19 bases lay in between. The CDR3 sequence is 15 residues long. Here the CDR3 DNA reads TGTGCCCTGTCCGCCGGGGGGTTCGCTAACTATGGCTACACCTTC. The encoded protein is CALSAGGFANYGYTF.

The rearrangement uses TRBV6-1 and TRBJ1-6, with D tentatively TRBD1 (6 bases). Trimming took off 2 bases at V and 7 bases at J, with 12 bases between the two ends. CDR1 MNHNS and CDR2 SASEGT come from the germline V gene. The CDR3 contains 15 residues. In DNA, the CDR3 is TGTGCCAGCAGTGAAAGTGAAAGGGGGAATTCACCCCTCCACTTT. Translation: CASSESERGNSPLHF.

The V call is TRBV5-4, the J call TRBJ2-5, with 8 nucleotides matching TRBD2. Unmatched junction bases numbered 10, after V lost 1 base and J lost 5 bases. Germline values: CDR1 SGHNT, CDR2 YYREEE (reference sequence). The CDR3 length is 16 residues. DNA for the CDR3: TGTGCCAGCAGCTTGCGGCGCGGGGGGTCCGGGGAGACCCAGTACTTC. Its protein product is CASSLRRGGSGETQYF.

This chain links TRBV6-5 with TRBJ2-7; TRBD2 might be the D (6 bases). CDR3 length: 14 amino acids. Germline assignment: CDR1 MNHEY and CDR2 SVGAGI. Trimming pared 6 bases from V and 5 bases from J, leaving 17 bases between. The CDR3 reads CASSDPGLGDEQYF. As DNA, the CDR3 is TGTGCCAGCAGCGACCCGGGACTCGGGGACGAGCAGTACTTC.

This clone appeared once. This rearrangement joins TRBV9 to TRBJ1-6; 7 bases agree with TRBD1. The CDR3 has 15 amino acids. Per germline, CDR1 SGDLS and CDR2 YYNGEE. The J segment lost 5 bases and the V segment lost 3 bases, leaving 5 bases of the junction unmatched. The CDR3 spells CASSATGANNSPLHF. The CDR3 nucleotides read TGTGCCAGCAGCGCTACAGGGGCCAATAATTCACCCCTCCACTTT.

V and J are TRBV5-4 and TRBJ2-4; D unresolved. Germline V gene lookup returns CDR1 SGHNT and CDR2 YYREEE (reference sequence). This CDR3 contains 11 residues. With 4 bases removed from V and 7 bases from J, the gap between germline ends came to 6 bases. The CDR3 reads CASSPYNIQYF. The DNA for the CDR3 is TGTGCCAGCAGCCCGTATAACATTCAGTACTTC.

The V gene is TRBV7-9, the J gene TRBJ2-2; D is perhaps TRBD2 (7 bases). This CDR3 contains 13 residues. The V gene lost 8 bases and the J gene lost 3 bases, with 10 bases spanning the gap. Germline lookup yields CDR1 SEHNR and CDR2 FQNEAQ (reference sequence). The DNA of the CDR3 is TGTGCCAGCGGGGGGGCACACACCGGGGAGCTGTTTTTT. It yields the protein CASGGAHTGELFF.

This clone was seen a single time. The chain recombines TRBV15 with TRBJ1-5; 7 nucleotides match TRBD1. Germline V gene lookup returns CDR1 LNHNV and CDR2 YYDKDF (reference sequence). The CDR3 runs to 16 residues. Germline trimming cut 7 bases from V and 0 bases from J; bases unmatched to any gene: 9. Here the CDR3 DNA reads TGTGCCACCACATCGGACAGGTTATCTAGCAATCAGCCCCAGCATTTT. Its protein product is CATTSDRLSSNQPQHF.

This chain links TRBV7-2 with TRBJ2-5; 14 positions agree with TRBD2. The length of the CDR3 is 19 residues. Per germline, CDR1 SGHTA and CDR2 FQGNSA. After removal of 4 bases from V and 0 bases from J, the junction contained 10 bases not matched to a gene. CDR3 amino acids: CASSWKMTSGGDYQETQYF. CDR3 sequence (DNA): TGTGCCAGCAGCTGGAAGATGACTAGCGGGGGGGACTACCAAGAGACCCAGTACTTC.

This clone was counted a single time. V usage is TRBV6-6 and J usage is TRBJ1-2; 9 bases are shared with TRBD1. CDR1 is MNHNY and CDR2 is SVGAGI in the germline V gene (reference sequence). This CDR3 region has 16 residues. J gave up 6 bases and V 5 bases, and 13 bases lay outside the gene matches. The CDR3 here is CASSAVRDREGDGYTF. DNA for the CDR3: TGTGCCAGCAGTGCGGTCAGGGACAGGGAAGGGGATGGCTACACCTTC.